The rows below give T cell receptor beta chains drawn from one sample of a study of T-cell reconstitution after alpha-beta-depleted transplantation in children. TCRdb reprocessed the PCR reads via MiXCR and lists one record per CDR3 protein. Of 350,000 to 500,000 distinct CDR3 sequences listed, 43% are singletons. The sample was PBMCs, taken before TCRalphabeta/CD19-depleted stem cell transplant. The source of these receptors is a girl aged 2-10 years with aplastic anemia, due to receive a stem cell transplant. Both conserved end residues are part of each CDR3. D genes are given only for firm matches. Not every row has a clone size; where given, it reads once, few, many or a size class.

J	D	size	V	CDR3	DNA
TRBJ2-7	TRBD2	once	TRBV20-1	CSAPSGTLYEQYF	TGCAGTGCTCCAAGCGGGACGCTCTACGAGCAGTACTTC
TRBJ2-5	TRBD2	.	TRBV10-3	CAISPSGGAGETQYF	TGTGCCATCAGCCCTAGCGGGGGGGCAGGGGAGACCCAGTACTTC
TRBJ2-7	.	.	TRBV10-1	CASSESLGTEVYF	TGCGCCAGCAGTGAGTCTTTGGGGACTGAGGTTTACTTC
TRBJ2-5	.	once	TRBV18	CASSRGTGPQETQYF	TGTGCCAGCTCACGGGGAACAGGACCGCAAGAGACCCAGTACTTC
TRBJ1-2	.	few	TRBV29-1	CSVSRGINYGYTF	TGCAGCGTAAGCAGGGGTATTAACTATGGCTACACCTTC
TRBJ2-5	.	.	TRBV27	CASSFLNDQETQYF	TGTGCCAGCAGTTTTCTTAATGACCAAGAGACCCAGTACTTC
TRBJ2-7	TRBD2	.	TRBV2	CASRRETNFNEQYF	TGTGCCAGCAGGCGGGAGACGAACTTCAACGAGCAGTACTTC
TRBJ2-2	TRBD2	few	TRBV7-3	CASSRSGTGELFF	TGTGCCAGCAGCCGTAGCGGGACCGGGGAGCTGTTTTTT
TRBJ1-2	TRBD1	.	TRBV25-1	CASSASGTGRYGYTF	TGTGCCAGCAGTGCCTCCGGGACAGGACGCTATGGCTACACCTTC
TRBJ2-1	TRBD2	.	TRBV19	CASSIDLAGAHNEQFF	TGTGCCAGTAGTATAGATCTAGCGGGAGCCCACAATGAGCAGTTCTTC
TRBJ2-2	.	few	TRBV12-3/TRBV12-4	CASSFVTGELFF	TGTGCCAGCAGTTTTGTAACCGGGGAGCTGTTTTTT
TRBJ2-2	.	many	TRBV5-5	CASSLIQNTGELFF	TGTGCCAGCAGCCTGATACAGAACACCGGGGAGCTGTTTTTT
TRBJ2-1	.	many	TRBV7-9	CASSLRADSSYNEQFF	TGTGCCAGCAGCCTCCGAGCGGATAGCTCCTACAATGAGCAGTTCTTC
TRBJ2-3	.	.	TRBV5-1	CASSTIKGTDTQYF	TGCGCCAGCAGCACCATCAAGGGCACAGATACGCAGTATTTT